The next 8 T cell receptor beta chains were all read from a single sample in a study of T cell responses to AZD1222 COVID-19 vaccine. TCRdb keeps only in-frame clones here, not all; method: immunoSEQ multiplex PCR. Of fewer than 200,000 clones in the sample, 88% were seen once. The sample was peripheral blood, taken on day 0 of AZD1222 vaccination. The receptors here all came from an adult in good health.

The table lists this clone with a few counts. The CDR3 loop reads CASSPRQVRDGYTF. DNA for the CDR3: TGTGCCAGCAGCCCCCGACAGGTTCGGGATGGCTACACCTTC. This sequence joins TRBV11-3 and TRBJ1-2; TRBD1 is a possible D gene (6 bases). Per the germline V gene, CDR1 is SGHNT and CDR2 is YENEEA. This CDR3 comprises 14 residues. V was cut by 5 bases and J by 6 bases, with 16 bases left in between.

The J gene is TRBJ1-4, the V gene TRBV28, with 10 bases fitting TRBD1. CDR1 MDHEN and CDR2 SYDVKM come from the germline V gene. V gave up 5 bases and J gave up 8 bases; unmatched junction bases: 8. This CDR3 is built from 15 residues. In nucleotides, the CDR3 is TGTGCCAGCAGTGCCTGGGACAGGGGTCGAGAAAAACTGTTTTTT. This translates into CASSAWDRGREKLFF.

In this sample, this clone turned up once. The CDR3 reads CASSHYNEQFF. Here the CDR3 DNA reads TGCGCCAGCAGCCACTACAATGAGCAGTTCTTC. The chain employs TRBV4-1 and TRBJ2-1; D is unresolved. The length of the CDR3 is 11 residues. Trimming pared 3 bases from V and 3 bases from J, leaving 0 bases between. The germline V gene has CDR1 MGHRA and CDR2 YSYEKL.

The chain employs TRBV7-9 and TRBJ1-5; no reliable D call. Germline values: CDR1 SEHNR, CDR2 FQNEAQ (reference sequence). The germline V and J ends were trimmed by 5 bases and 1 base, with 9 bases remaining between them. The CDR3 has 14 amino acids. CDR3 loop: CASSKDHSNQPQHF. The CDR3, as DNA: TGTGCCAGCAGCAAGGACCACAGCAATCAGCCCCAGCATTTT. The full variable domain, with the rest looked up from reference TRBV7-9 and TRBJ1-5, is DTGVSQNPRHKITKRGQNVTFRCDPISEHNRLYWYRQTLGQGPEFLTYFQNEAQLEKSRLLSDRFSAERPKGSFSTLEIQRTEQGDSAMYLCASSKDHSNQPQHFGDGTRLSIL.

The V and J genes are TRBV9 and TRBJ2-3, with unresolved D. The CDR3 covers 16 residues. Germline assignment: CDR1 SGDLS and CDR2 YYNGEE. The V and J ends lost 0 bases and 2 bases respectively, with 13 bases between them. CDR3: CASSVAVTTLTDTQYF. CDR3 coding DNA: TGTGCCAGCAGCGTAGCAGTAACAACACTCACAGATACGCAGTATTTT.

The J gene is TRBJ2-3, the V gene TRBV27; the D gene is possibly TRBD1 (5 bases). This CDR3 comprises 18 residues. V lost 2 bases and J 0 bases, leaving 18 bases between the germline ends. Germline V gives CDR1 MNHEY, CDR2 SMNVEV (reference sequence). The CDR3 DNA sequence: TGTGCCAGCAGTTTAGGGTTCCCCCAGACAGCTAGCACAGATACGCAGTATTTT. It is translated as CASSLGFPQTASTDTQYF.

The chain has TRBV7-3 and TRBJ2-5; tentative D call: TRBD1 (6 bases). The V gene's germline CDR1 is SGHTA and CDR2 FQGTGA. There are 13 residues in the CDR3. V lost 4 bases, J lost 2 bases, and 8 bases lay in between. This CDR3 reads CASSYRVQETQYF. As DNA, the CDR3 is TGTGCCAGCAGCTACAGGGTTCAAGAGACCCAGTACTTC.

The chain couples TRBV4-3 to TRBJ2-1; 10 bases are a match to TRBD2. Germline V gives CDR1 LGHNA, CDR2 YSLEER. V was pared by 4 bases and J by 5 bases, with 5 bases of the junction left unmatched. CDR3 length: 15 amino acids. The CDR3 nucleotides read TGCGCCAGCAGCCCTCTAGCGGGGGCCAACAATGAGCAGTTCTTC. This encodes CASSPLAGANNEQFF.